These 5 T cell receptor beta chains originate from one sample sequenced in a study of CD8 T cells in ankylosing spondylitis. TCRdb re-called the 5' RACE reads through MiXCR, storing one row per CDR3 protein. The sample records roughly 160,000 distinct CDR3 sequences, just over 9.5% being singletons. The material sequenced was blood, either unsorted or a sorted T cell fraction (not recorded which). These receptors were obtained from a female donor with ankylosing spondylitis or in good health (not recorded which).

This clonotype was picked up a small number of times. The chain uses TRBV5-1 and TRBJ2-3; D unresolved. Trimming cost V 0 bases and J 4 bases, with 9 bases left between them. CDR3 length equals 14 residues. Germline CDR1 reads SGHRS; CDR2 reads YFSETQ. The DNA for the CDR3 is TGCGCCAGCAGCTTGGAATTAGCATCAGATACGCAGTATTTT. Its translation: CASSLELASDTQYF.

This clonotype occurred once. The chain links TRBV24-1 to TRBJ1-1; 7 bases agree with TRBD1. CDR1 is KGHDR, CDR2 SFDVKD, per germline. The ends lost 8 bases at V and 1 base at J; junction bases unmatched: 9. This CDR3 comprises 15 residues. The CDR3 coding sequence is TGTGCCACCACCCCAGGGGGATTACCGAACACTGAAGCTTTCTTT. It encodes CATTPGGLPNTEAFF.

This CDR3 reads CASSLGPFEQYF. The CDR3 nucleotides read TGTGCCAGCAGCTTAGGACCATTCGAGCAGTACTTC. The rearrangement uses TRBV7-9 and TRBJ2-7, with D unresolved. Per germline, CDR1 SEHNR and CDR2 FQNEAQ (reference sequence). The CDR3 length is 12 residues. V lost 1 base and J 6 bases, leaving 7 bases between the germline ends. The full variable domain, its missing parts supplied by reference TRBV7-9 and TRBJ2-7, is DTGVSQNPRHKITKRGQNVTFRCDPISEHNRLYWYRQTLGQGPEFLTYFQNEAQLEKSRLLSDRFSAERPKGSFSTLEIQRTEQGDSAMYLCASSLGPFEQYFGPGTRLTVT.

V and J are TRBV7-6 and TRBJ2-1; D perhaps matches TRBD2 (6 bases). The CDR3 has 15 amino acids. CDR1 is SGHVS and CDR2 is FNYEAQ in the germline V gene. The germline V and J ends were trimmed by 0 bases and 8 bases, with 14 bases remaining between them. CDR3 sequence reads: CASSLASGKGHEQFF. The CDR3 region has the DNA TGTGCCAGCAGCTTAGCTAGCGGAAAAGGGCATGAGCAGTTCTTC.

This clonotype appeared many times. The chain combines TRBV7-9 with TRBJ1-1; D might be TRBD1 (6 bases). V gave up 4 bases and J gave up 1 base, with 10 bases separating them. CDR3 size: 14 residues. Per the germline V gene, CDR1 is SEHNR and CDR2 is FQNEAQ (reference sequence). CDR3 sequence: CASSSQGQNTEAFF. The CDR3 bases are TGTGCCAGCAGCTCCCAGGGACAGAACACTGAAGCTTTCTTT. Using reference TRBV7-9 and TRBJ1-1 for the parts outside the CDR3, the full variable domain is DTGVSQNPRHKITKRGQNVTFRCDPISEHNRLYWYRQTLGQGPEFLTYFQNEAQLEKSRLLSDRFSAERPKGSFSTLEIQRTEQGDSAMYLCASSSQGQNTEAFFGQGTRLTVV.